Each of the 4 T cell receptor beta chains below was sequenced from the same sample in a study of cytomegalovirus exposure and HLA in healthy donors. This PCR relied on a set of 60 Vbeta primers and 13 Jbeta primers. Libraries were prepared by immunoSEQ multiplex PCR; TCRdb keeps only in-frame clonotypes and omits some of them. The sample holds around 200,000 clones; around 77% are singletons and the top ten take under 2.5%. The sequenced sample was PBMCs. The origin of the receptors is a woman in her 30s in good health and CMV-seropositive.

The chain is built from TRBV28 and TRBJ1-1; the match to TRBD1 covers 7 bases. Looked up from germline, CDR1 is MDHEN and CDR2 is SYDVKM. The ends lost 8 bases at V and 1 base at J; junction bases unmatched: 4. The CDR3 contains 13 residues. CDR3 nucleotides: TGTGCCAGCCAAAACAGGGGGAACACTGAAGCTTTCTTT. It codes for CASQNRGNTEAFF.

The rearrangement joins TRBV10-3 to TRBJ2-1; weak D call: TRBD1 (6 bases). The CDR3 sequence is 13 residues long. Trimming shortened V by 3 bases and J by 6 bases, and 9 bases separated the two germline ends. Looked up from germline, CDR1 is ENHRY and CDR2 is SYGVKD. The CDR3 DNA sequence: TGTGCCATCAGTGAACCAGGGGCCAATGAGCAGTTCTTC. Translation gives CAISEPGANEQFF.

This clone was picked up a small number of times. The rearrangement uses TRBV4-1 and TRBJ2-5; 7 bases are shared with TRBD2. Per germline, CDR1 MGHRA and CDR2 YSYEKL. The CDR3 length is 15 residues. Trimming removed 2 bases from V and 11 bases from J; junction bases left unmatched: 14. The DNA of the CDR3 is TGCGCCAGCAGCCAACTTACGGTCCCCCGGGGGGAGCAGTACTTC. It encodes CASSQLTVPRGEQYF.

The chain recombines TRBV30 with TRBJ1-1, with no clear D. The CDR3 covers 13 residues. Trimming left V 4 bases short and J 5 bases short, with 14 bases between. Germline lookup yields CDR1 GTSNPN and CDR2 SVGIG (reference sequence). In nucleotides, the CDR3 is TGTGCCTGGAATCAAGCGACGGGGACTGAAGCTTTCTTT. Translated: CAWNQATGTEAFF.